This TCR beta chain was sequenced for a study of blood T cells in healthy people across ages (dated by TCRdb to about 2015). Background for the entire study: In model experiments, roughly one uniquely barcoded TCR beta cDNA molecule per two T cells was captured by template switching. Using deep sequencing normalized with unique cDNA molecular identifiers, the study measured how TCR beta repertoire diversity changes with age. Four age groups were formed from the donors: young (average approximately 17 years), middle-aged (approximately 40), aged (around 62) and long-lived (about 80). To avoid experimental bias, donors of different ages were spread randomly across the sequencing lanes. For two donors (one aged 18 to 29 and one aged 80 or older), the study analyzed two additional independent replicas of 1 million unique cDNA reads from the same blood draw.

Receptor amplification or capture employed 5' RACE. TCRdb shows the sequencer as Illumina HiSeq 2500. A second PCR of 7 to 11 cycles was performed with a sample-barcoded 5' primer and a J-beta primer mix. Each TCR beta cDNA molecule received a unique molecular identifier from a template-switch 5' adaptor carrying 12 random nucleotides. Each sample yielded at least 2.5 million CDR3-containing paired-end reads. The Mint cDNA synthesis kit, primed by a TRBC-specific oligonucleotide, was used to synthesize first-strand cDNA from all RNA. After uracil-DNA glycosylase treatment, a first 18-cycle PCR used universal primers M1SS and BC2_uni_R on all cDNA. The source study handled its data this way. For normalization, 1 million high-quality reads were randomly selected from each sample, with every read carrying a distinct molecular identifier. Instead of being binned into consensus sequences, reads that shared molecular identifiers were thrown out. CDR3 identification, clonotype clustering and error correction used MiTCR with a Q25 quality threshold and the strictest error-elimination algorithm. A nonparametric unseen species model using Euler transformation provided a lower-bound estimate of total TCR beta diversity. The public reads were quality trimmed at Q25 with fastp and then assembled into clones with MiXCR by TCRdb, keeping productive beta chains. For every CDR3 protein sequence, its rows merge into one entry that carries the most common genes and DNA. For this entry, the V and J calls and clone size follow TCRdb and not the study's own pipeline. Across this sample there are roughly 640,000 distinct CDR3 sequences, with less than 35% seen only once. More than 15% of the sample is taken by the ten largest.

The roughly 39 donors, aged about 6 to 100 years, were systemically healthy Caucasian individuals from Russia. Approximately 9.3 milliliters of peripheral blood were drawn from each donor into EDTA-treated Vacutainer tubes. Ficoll-Paque density-gradient centrifugation was used to isolate PBMCs, with at least 7 million per sample. Total RNA, at least 6 micrograms per sample, was extracted from PBMCs with Trizol reagent. For every donor, an aliquot of PBMCs went through flow cytometry to measure the percentages of naive CD45RAhigh/CD27high T cells. From the cysteine up to the phenylalanine, the CDR3 has a length of 13 residues. Just CDR3 DNA is preserved here, 39 bases in frame from base 1. Per the germline V gene, SNHLY is the CDR1 and FYNNEI is the CDR2. Concerning this clonotype: Its antigen has not been determined. This may stem from a read error, because a much larger clone lies one nucleotide away.

Findings and caveats that apply to the study as a whole: Donor CMV infection status was unknown, potentially confounding age-related changes in expanded clonotypes. Observed TCR beta diversity per million T cells fell roughly linearly with age, and a significant reduction was already apparent by age around 39. A strong correlation was found between observed TCR beta diversity and the percentage of naive T cells measured by flow cytometry. Total diversity estimates from one million sequenced T cells were considered lower bounds and underestimates. Since profiling was done on bulk unsorted PBMCs, naive and antigen-experienced compartments could not be conclusively compared. Compared with the aged group, the long-lived group had more naive CD4+ T cells, fewer expanded clones and increased TCR diversity, suggesting age selection.

Sequenced sample: blood. The receptor was isolated from a woman of 80 years or more in good health. The chain is made from TRBV2 and TRBJ1-2; the D gene is unclear. In nucleotide form, the sequence is TGTGCCGGCAAACTGACTGGAGTCTATGCCTACACCTTC. Translated, it gives CAGKLTGVYAYTF.